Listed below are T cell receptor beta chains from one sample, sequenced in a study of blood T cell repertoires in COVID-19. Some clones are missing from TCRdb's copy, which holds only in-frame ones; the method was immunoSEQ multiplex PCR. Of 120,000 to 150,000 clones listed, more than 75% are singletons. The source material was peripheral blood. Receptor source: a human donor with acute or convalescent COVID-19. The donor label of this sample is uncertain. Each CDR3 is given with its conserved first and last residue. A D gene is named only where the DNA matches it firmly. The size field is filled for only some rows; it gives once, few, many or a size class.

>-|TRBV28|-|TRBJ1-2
TGTGCCAGCGAAGATAGCAGGGGTACTGGCTACACCTTC
CASEDSRGTGYTF
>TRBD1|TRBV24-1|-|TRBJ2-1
TGTGCCACCAGTGATTCGCCTGGACAGGGTATAACGAATGAGCAGTTCTTC
CATSDSPGQGITNEQFF
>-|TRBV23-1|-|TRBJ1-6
TGCGCCAGTCGGGTAGGGGTCTCAGGTTCACCCCTCCACTTT
CASRVGVSGSPLHF
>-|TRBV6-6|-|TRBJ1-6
TGTGCCAGCAGCCCGGTTAGCTCCTATAATTCACCCCTCCACTTT
CASSPVSSYNSPLHF
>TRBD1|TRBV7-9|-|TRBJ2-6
TGTGCCAGCAGCTTCGGGACAGGGGGATCCAGCTCTGGGGCCAACGTCCTGACTTTC
CASSFGTGGSSSGANVLTF
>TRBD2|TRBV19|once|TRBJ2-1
TGTGCCAGTAGTAACCTAGCGGGTAGCTCCTACAATGAGCAGTTCTTC
CASSNLAGSSYNEQFF
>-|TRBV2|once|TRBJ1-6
TGTGCCAGCAGTGAAGTCGTTAGTTCACCCCTCCACTTT
CASSEVVSSPLHF
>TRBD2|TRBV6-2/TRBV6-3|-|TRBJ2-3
TGTGCCAGCAGTCTTCGGGGGGATAGCACAGATACGCAGTATTTT
CASSLRGDSTDTQYF
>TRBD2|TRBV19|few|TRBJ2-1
TGTGCCAGTAGTAGGGGGACTAGCGGGAGTTCGTACAATGAGCAGTTCTTC
CASSRGTSGSSYNEQFF
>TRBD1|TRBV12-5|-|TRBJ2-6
TGTGCTAGTGGTTTGTGGACAGGAGAGTACTCTGGGGCCAACGTCCTGACTTTC
CASGLWTGEYSGANVLTF
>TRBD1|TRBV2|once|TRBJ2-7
TGTGCCAGCCGGCCGGACAGGGACCACGAGCAGTACTTC
CASRPDRDHEQYF
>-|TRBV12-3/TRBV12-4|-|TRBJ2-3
TGTGCCAGCAGTACTCGAGATACGCAGTATTTT
CASSTRDTQYF
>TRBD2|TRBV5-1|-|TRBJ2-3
TGCGCCAGCGGCGAGGCGGGAGGGTTGGTGGATACGCAGTATTTT
CASGEAGGLVDTQYF
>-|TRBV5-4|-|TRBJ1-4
TGTGCCAGCAGCCGACAGGATGAAAAACTGTTTTTT
CASSRQDEKLFF
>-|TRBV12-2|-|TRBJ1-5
TGTGCAAGTCGCTTAGTAGTGTTGGGTTGCACAGGGATCGATCAGCCCCAGCATTTT
CASRLVVLGCTGIDQPQHF
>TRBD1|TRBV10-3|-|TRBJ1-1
TGTGCCACCGTTAGACAGGGGGCGACTGAAGCTTTCTTT
CATVRQGATEAFF
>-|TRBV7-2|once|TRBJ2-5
TGTGCCAGCAGCGAGGACTCCGCACCACAAGAGACCCAGTACTTC
CASSEDSAPQETQYF
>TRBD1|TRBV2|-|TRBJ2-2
TGTGCCAGCAGTGAAGGGTTGGGACAGGGTAGCACCGGGGAGCTGTTTTTT
CASSEGLGQGSTGELFF
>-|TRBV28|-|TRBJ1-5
TGTGCCAGCAGTTTATTCCCCAGGGGTGGTCAGCCCCAGCATTTT
CASSLFPRGGQPQHF